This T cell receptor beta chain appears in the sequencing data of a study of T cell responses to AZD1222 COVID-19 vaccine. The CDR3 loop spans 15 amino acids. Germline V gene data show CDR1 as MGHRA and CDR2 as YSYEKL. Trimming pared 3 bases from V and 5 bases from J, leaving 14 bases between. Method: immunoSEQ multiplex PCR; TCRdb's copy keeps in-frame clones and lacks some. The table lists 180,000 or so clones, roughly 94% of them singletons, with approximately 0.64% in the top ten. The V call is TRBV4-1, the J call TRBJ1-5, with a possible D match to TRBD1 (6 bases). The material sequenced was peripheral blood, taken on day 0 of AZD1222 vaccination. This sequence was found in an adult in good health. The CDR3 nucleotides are TGCGCCAGCAGCCAGGGCAGGGGAACAGATCAGCCCCAGCATTTT. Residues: CASSQGRGTDQPQHF.